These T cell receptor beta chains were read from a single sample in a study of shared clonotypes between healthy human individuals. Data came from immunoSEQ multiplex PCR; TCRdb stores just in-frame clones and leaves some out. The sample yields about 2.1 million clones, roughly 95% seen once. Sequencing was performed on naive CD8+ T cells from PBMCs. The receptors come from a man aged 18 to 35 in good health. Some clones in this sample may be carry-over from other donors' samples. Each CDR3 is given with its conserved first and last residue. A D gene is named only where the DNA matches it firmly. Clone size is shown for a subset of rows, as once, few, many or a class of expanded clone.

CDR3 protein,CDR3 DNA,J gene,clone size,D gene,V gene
CASSALALAGVGEQFF,TGTGCCAGCAGCGCCCTGGCCCTAGCGGGAGTAGGTGAGCAGTTCTTC,TRBJ2-1,-,TRBD2,TRBV11-3
CAWSWGRTNEKLFF,TGTGCCTGGAGCTGGGGAAGAACTAATGAAAAACTGTTTTTT,TRBJ1-4,-,-,TRBV30
CAISWTSGIGGTQYF,TGTGCCATCAGTTGGACTAGCGGGATCGGTGGTACGCAGTATTTT,TRBJ2-3,-,TRBD2,TRBV10-3
CASSPSFVSYNEQFF,TGTGCCAGTAGTCCATCGTTTGTGTCCTACAATGAGCAGTTCTTC,TRBJ2-1,-,-,TRBV19
CASSITANSGNTIYF,TGTGCCAGTAGTATAACGGCCAACTCTGGAAACACCATATATTTT,TRBJ1-3,-,-,TRBV19
CASSIRGGNTEAFF,TGTGCCAGTAGTATTCGCGGCGGGAACACTGAAGCTTTCTTT,TRBJ1-1,-,-,TRBV19
CASSPDRTSGNTIYF,TGTGCCAGCAGCCCCGACAGGACTTCTGGAAACACCATATATTTT,TRBJ1-3,-,-,TRBV7-6
CASSFIAGTGSYEQYF,TGTGCCAGCAGCTTTATTGCCGGGACAGGGTCCTACGAGCAGTACTTC,TRBJ2-7,-,TRBD1,TRBV13
CASGSTSGNTGELFF,TGTGCTAGTGGTTCAACCTCAGGGAACACCGGGGAGCTGTTTTTT,TRBJ2-2,once,-,TRBV12-5
CASSASRLRRGRLSNQPQHF,TGTGCCAGTAGTGCCTCCCGTTTGAGAAGGGGACGCCTTAGCAATCAGCCCCAGCATTTT,TRBJ1-5,-,-,TRBV19
CASSSGYSGNTIYF,TGTGCCAGCAGCTCTGGGTACTCTGGAAACACCATATATTTT,TRBJ1-3,-,-,TRBV7-8
CASSQGTGRTDTQYF,TGCGCCAGCAGCCAAGGGACAGGGAGAACAGATACGCAGTATTTT,TRBJ2-3,-,TRBD1,TRBV4-3
CASSPSWGRPGELFF,TGTGCCAGCAGCCCAAGTTGGGGACGCCCCGGGGAGCTGTTTTTT,TRBJ2-2,-,-,TRBV7-9
CASSLNPNTGELFF,TGTGCCAGCAGCTTGAACCCGAACACCGGGGAGCTGTTTTTT,TRBJ2-2,-,-,TRBV5-6
CASSERTSGRFTDTQYF,TGCGCCAGCAGTGAACGGACTAGCGGGAGGTTCACAGATACGCAGTATTTT,TRBJ2-3,-,TRBD2,TRBV10-2
CASRDRGQMLGEQFF,TGTGCCAGCAGGGACCGGGGACAGATGCTCGGTGAGCAGTTCTTC,TRBJ2-1,-,TRBD1,TRBV2
CASSLAFSGEGWSYEQYF,TGCGCCAGCAGCTTGGCCTTTTCGGGGGAGGGCTGGTCCTACGAGCAGTACTTC,TRBJ2-7,-,TRBD2,TRBV5-1
CASSSHGTTLYNEQFF,TGTGCCAGCAGCTCGCACGGGACTACCCTCTACAATGAGCAGTTCTTC,TRBJ2-1,-,TRBD2,TRBV7-3
CAFGHGLNTGELFF,TGTGCCTTCGGTCATGGCCTAAATACCGGGGAGCTGTTTTTT,TRBJ2-2,-,-,TRBV7-9
CASSFVQGGTGELFF,TGTGCCAGCAGCTTCGTGCAGGGGGGGACCGGGGAGCTGTTTTTT,TRBJ2-2,-,-,TRBV7-6
CASSDKTSGSYEQYF,TGTGCCAGTAGTGATAAGACTAGCGGATCCTACGAGCAGTACTTC,TRBJ2-7,once,TRBD2,TRBV19
CASRDNDHTGELFF,TGTGCCAGCAGGGACAACGACCACACCGGGGAGCTGTTTTTT,TRBJ2-2,once,-,TRBV27
CASSQGTSDSYEQYF,TGCGCCAGCAGCCAAGGGACTAGCGATTCCTACGAGCAGTACTTC,TRBJ2-7,once,TRBD2,TRBV4-3
CASSLRPGSAEAFF,TGCGCCAGCAGCTTGCGACCGGGCTCGGCTGAAGCTTTCTTT,TRBJ1-1,once,-,TRBV5-1
CASSSPRTGQPQQFF,TGTGCCAGCAGTTCCCCCCGGACAGGACAACCACAGCAGTTCTTC,TRBJ2-1,-,TRBD1,TRBV6-5
CASSIRFGGPIYEQYF,TGTGCCAGTAGTATTCGGTTCGGTGGGCCGATATACGAGCAGTACTTC,TRBJ2-7,-,-,TRBV19
CASSRSPTGMEANEQFF,TGTGCCAGCAGCCGCAGTCCGACAGGGATGGAGGCCAATGAGCAGTTCTTC,TRBJ2-1,-,TRBD1,TRBV11-2
CASSSHNTPGPYEQYF,TGTGCCAGCAGCTCGCATAACACCCCCGGACCCTACGAGCAGTACTTC,TRBJ2-7,-,-,TRBV7-9
CASSPDRDRRNEQYF,TGTGCCAGCAGCCCTGATCGGGACAGGCGGAACGAGCAGTACTTC,TRBJ2-7,-,TRBD1,TRBV7-9